The clone carrying this TCR beta chain was seen a few times. The antigen is undetermined. This sample is part of a study of cytomegalovirus exposure and HLA in healthy donors. Study results and limitations: Reportedly, fewer N-insertions than the 666-donor mean appeared in an Asian-associated ancestry cluster in a later analysis.

The CDR3 length is 17 residues. The germline V gene encodes CDR1 SGHVS and CDR2 FQNEAQ. Trimming took 6 bases from V and 0 from J; bases not matched to a gene: 6. Primers included in the PCR were 60 Vbeta and 13 Jbeta primers. Some clones are missing from TCRdb's copy, which holds only in-frame ones; the method was immunoSEQ multiplex PCR. In the table there are around 140,000 clones, around 77% of which are singletons. V gene TRBV7-8 combines with J gene TRBJ2-1; 12 bases fit TRBD2. This TCR came from a woman aged 60-70 years in good health and CMV-seronegative. Sequences were obtained from PBMCs. CDR3: CASRPGLAGPSYNEQFF. In DNA form, the CDR3 reads TGTGCCAGCAGACCCGGACTAGCGGGACCCTCCTACAATGAGCAGTTCTTC.